A single T cell receptor beta chain is shown here with its context. Germline and junction disagree at one end, which may indicate a read error. TCRdb called the 5' RACE reads again in MiXCR, with one record for every CDR3 protein. This sample carries 650,000 to 800,000 distinct CDR3 sequences, over 8.5% of them seen once, and the ten largest clones take 0.75% to 1%. This entry belongs to a study of identical twins. The CDR3 is made up of 14 amino acids. These records were also assigned to another study, of yellow fever vaccine responses in identical twins.

Sequencing was carried out using PBMCs. The clonotype comes from a woman under 30 in good health. The chain links TRBV12-3 or TRBV12-4 to TRBJ2-2; D not certain. In DNA, the CDR3 is TGTGCCAGCCGTTTTCCCTCGAACACCGGGGAGCTGTTTTTT. The encoded protein is CASRFPSNTGELFF.